The clone carrying this TCR beta chain showed up many times. This specimen comes from a study of T cells after yellow fever vaccination. The CDR3 is 15 residues long. Germline CDR1 SGHTA, CDR2 FQGNSA. V lost 1 base and J lost 3, with 10 bases in between. As TCR cDNA was made by 5'RACE template switching, a universal primer site and UMIs were added. From the 5' RACE reads, TCRdb called clonotypes with MiXCR, one entry per CDR3 protein. The sample includes some 240,000 distinct CDR3 sequences, roughly 3.7% of them seen just once. The rearrangement links TRBV7-2 to TRBJ2-1; D possibly corresponds to TRBD2 (5 bases). This receptor was obtained from a young man who received the YFV17D yellow fever vaccine. The sample in question was PBMCs, obtained 15 days after the yellow fever booster vaccination. The CDR3 sequence: CASSLGTAYYNEQFF. CDR3 bases: TGTGCCAGCAGCTTAGGGACTGCATACTACAATGAGCAGTTCTTC.